One and the same sample provided the 32 T cell receptor beta chains below, sequenced in a study of blood T cell repertoires in COVID-19 (dated by TCRdb to the early 2020s). The library was obtained by the immunoSEQ multiplex PCR assay. This is the immuneACCESS table as TCRdb keeps it, with only in-frame sequences that have V and J called. A part of the clones is gone; compared with another copy, unresolved V genes explain less than half, and the rest is unexplained. This sample is represented by approximately 61,000 clones; 86% of them were singletons. The ten largest clonotypes hold about 14% of the sample. Specimen: peripheral blood. These receptors came from a human donor in a cohort sampled during active COVID-19.

V gene TRBV28 combines with J gene TRBJ2-7; 9 bases fit TRBD2. This CDR3 has 13 amino acids. The ends lost 7 bases at V and 3 bases at J; junction bases unmatched: 4. CDR1 is MDHEN, CDR2 SYDVKM, per germline. The CDR3 is CASNIAGVYEQYF. In DNA, the CDR3 is TGTGCCAGCAATATAGCGGGAGTCTACGAGCAGTACTTC.

The chain uses TRBV7-3 and TRBJ2-2; D not resolved. Trimming cost V 5 bases and J 1 base, with 11 bases left between them. The CDR3 has 15 amino acids. From germline, CDR1 is SGHTA and CDR2 FQGTGA. The CDR3: CASSTIGQNTGELFF. In nucleotides, the CDR3 is TGTGCCAGCAGCACCATTGGGCAGAACACCGGGGAGCTGTTTTTT.

This sequence joins TRBV2 and TRBJ2-7, with D perhaps TRBD2 (5 bases). Germline V CDR1 and CDR2: SNHLY, FYNNEI. CDR3 length: 17 amino acids. The ends were cut back, 3 bases at V and 2 bases at J, with 20 bases in the middle. The CDR3, as DNA: TGTGCCAGCAGTGATTCCGTACTTACAGTCGGGGCCTACGAGCAGTACTTC. This encodes CASSDSVLTVGAYEQYF.

V gene TRBV5-5 combines with J gene TRBJ2-3; no clear D gene. Germline loops: CDR1 SGHKS, CDR2 YYEKEE (reference sequence). This CDR3 has 11 amino acids. The V and J ends lost 2 bases and 12 bases respectively, with 10 bases between them. As DNA, the CDR3 is TGTGCCAGCAGCTTTAGAGGAAACCAGTATTTT. The encoded protein is CASSFRGNQYF.

This clone was observed once. The gene calls are TRBV27 and TRBJ2-7; 9 nucleotides agree with TRBD1. The CDR3 extends over 14 amino acids. CDR1 and CDR2 from the germline V gene are MNHEY and SMNVEV (reference sequence). V trimming: 2 bases; J trimming: 6 bases; junction bases outside the gene matches: 5. In DNA form, the CDR3 reads TGTGCCAGCAGTTTAGGCGGACAGGGGAGCGAGCAGTACTTC. It translates to CASSLGGQGSEQYF.

The chain employs TRBV12-3 or TRBV12-4 and TRBJ1-1, with a possible D match to TRBD1 (5 bases). The CDR3 is 11 residues long. The V and J ends lost 5 bases and 10 bases respectively, with 11 bases between them. The CDR3 is CASSPQTGAFF. The CDR3 coding sequence is TGTGCCAGCAGTCCTCAAACAGGAGCTTTCTTT.

The J gene is TRBJ1-5, the V gene TRBV27, with D maybe TRBD1 (5 bases). There are 17 residues in the CDR3. The V and J ends lost 8 bases and 0 bases respectively, with 20 bases between them. The V gene's germline CDR1 is MNHEY and CDR2 SMNVEV (reference sequence). In DNA form, the CDR3 reads TGTGCCAGCCGGGGGGGGGTAGTAGGCCTTAGCAATCAGCCCCAGCATTTT. This translates into CASRGGVVGLSNQPQHF.

This clone was seen once. The J gene is TRBJ1-5, the V gene TRBV4-1; a weak D match, TRBD1 (6 bases). Trimming pared 0 bases from V and 3 bases from J, leaving 15 bases between. Germline-derived CDR1 and CDR2 are MGHRA and YSYEKL. This CDR3 has 17 residues. DNA of the CDR3: TGCGCCAGCAGCCAAGATACGTACAGGGTAAACAATCAGCCCCAGCATTTT. Translating it yields CASSQDTYRVNNQPQHF.

J is TRBJ2-7 and V is TRBV18; the match to TRBD1 covers 9 bases. The germline V gene encodes CDR1 KGHSH and CDR2 LQKENI. The CDR3 is made up of 16 amino acids. J was trimmed by 6 bases and V by 3 bases; bases with no gene match: 12. The CDR3 coding sequence is TGTGCCAGCTCACCTCGGGACAGGGCGATGGTGAGCGAGCAGTACTTC. Translating gives CASSPRDRAMVSEQYF.

This clone was detected once. The rearrangement joins TRBV5-4 to TRBJ2-7; weak D call: TRBD1 (6 bases). Deletions cut 4 bases from V and 0 bases from J, with 17 bases between. The CDR3 totals 16 residues. Germline values: CDR1 SGHNT, CDR2 YYREEE (reference sequence). CDR3 loop: CASSPGATDFSYEQYF. The CDR3 nucleotides are TGTGCCAGCAGCCCAGGGGCGACAGACTTCTCCTACGAGCAGTACTTC.

The rearrangement links TRBV7-9 to TRBJ2-7; TRBD2 might be the D (5 bases). Per germline, CDR1 SEHNR and CDR2 FQNEAQ (reference sequence). The CDR3 runs 17 residues. V lost 1 base and J 3 bases, leaving 19 bases between the germline ends. The CDR3 region is CASSLVNPTGFHYEQYF. As DNA, the CDR3 is TGTGCCAGCAGCTTAGTTAATCCCACGGGATTCCACTACGAGCAGTACTTC.

This sequence joins TRBV14 and TRBJ2-2; D is possibly TRBD2 (6 bases). Germline CDR1 SGHDN, CDR2 FVKESK. V dropped 6 bases and J dropped 1 base, with 15 bases sitting between them. This CDR3 comprises 16 residues. The DNA for the CDR3 is TGTGCCAGCAGTCCTCTTAGGGGAGGGAACACCGGGGAGCTGTTTTTT. This sequence encodes CASSPLRGGNTGELFF.

The chain carries TRBV28 and TRBJ1-5; D possibly corresponds to TRBD1 (5 bases). CDR1 is MDHEN, CDR2 SYDVKM, per germline. Trimming took off 5 bases at V and 9 bases at J, with 17 bases between the two ends. This CDR3 comprises 14 residues. The CDR3 protein is CASSPSGTGGPQHF. CDR3 bases: TGTGCCAGCAGTCCCTCCGGGACCGGGGGGCCCCAGCATTTT. Filled out from reference TRBV28 and TRBJ1-5, the complete variable domain reads DVKVTQSSRYLVKRTGEKVFLECVQDMDHENMFWYRQDPGLGLRLIYFSYDVKMKEKGDIPEGYSVSREKKERFSLILESASTNQTSMYLCASSPSGTGGPQHFGDGTRLSIL.

The V and J genes are TRBV11-3 and TRBJ1-4, with D possibly matching TRBD1 (6 bases). CDR3 length equals 16 residues. Germline V CDR1 and CDR2: SGHNT, YENEEA. Trimming took 1 base from V and 6 from J, leaving 15 bases between them. The CDR3 loop reads CASSLGRTAADEKLFF. The CDR3, as DNA: TGTGCCAGCAGCTTAGGCCGGACAGCTGCAGATGAAAAACTGTTTTTT.

This clone was detected once. The chain is built from TRBV4-1 and TRBJ2-5, with 8 bases lining up with TRBD1. Germline V lookup: CDR1 MGHRA, CDR2 YSYEKL. Unmatched junction bases numbered 8, after V lost 1 base and J lost 4 bases. The CDR3 extends over 16 amino acids. The CDR3 loop is CASSQGGQGAGETQYF. CDR3 nucleotides: TGCGCCAGCAGCCAAGGAGGTCAGGGGGCGGGAGAGACCCAGTACTTC.

This clone was recorded only once. This rearrangement joins TRBV28 to TRBJ2-3; tentatively, D is TRBD1 (6 bases). Between the trimmed V and J ends, which lost 4 bases and 7 bases, there was a span of 9 bases. Germline assignment: CDR1 MDHEN and CDR2 SYDVKM. The CDR3 spans 12 residues. In DNA form, the CDR3 reads TGTGCCAGCAGTTCCCAGGGGTATACGCAGTATTTT. It translates to CASSSQGYTQYF.

This chain uses TRBV11-2 with TRBJ1-3; tentative D call: TRBD1 (6 bases). The CDR3 is made up of 14 amino acids. V was shortened by 5 bases and J by 7 bases, with 15 bases between the two germline ends. The germline CDR1 and CDR2 sequences are SGHAT and FQNNGV. The CDR3 protein is CASSPGQRSNTIYF. In DNA form, the CDR3 reads TGTGCCAGCAGCCCGGGACAACGGTCGAACACCATATATTTT.

V and J are TRBV7-8 and TRBJ2-2, with TRBD2 matching 11 bases. Germline CDR1 is SGHVS and CDR2 is FQNEAQ. The CDR3 runs 16 residues. V dropped 6 bases and J dropped 6; count of bases not matched to a gene: 9. CDR3 sequence: CASREPGLAAPGELFF. CDR3 coding DNA: TGTGCCAGCAGGGAGCCGGGACTAGCGGCCCCCGGGGAGCTGTTTTTT.

This clone was observed once. V usage is TRBV11-2 and J usage is TRBJ2-2; possibly TRBD1 for D (5 bases). The CDR3 loop spans 14 amino acids. The ends were cut back, 1 base at V and 4 bases at J, with 7 bases in the middle. CDR1 and CDR2 (germline): SGHAT, FQNNGV. The CDR3 DNA reads TGTGCCAGCAGCTTAGCCGACAGCACCGGGGAGCTGTTTTTT. Residues: CASSLADSTGELFF.

The J gene is TRBJ2-5, the V gene TRBV7-3; 7 positions match TRBD2. V lost 5 bases and J lost 2; bases outside the gene matches: 8. CDR3 length equals 15 residues. Germline V gene sequence: CDR1 SGHTA, CDR2 FQGTGA. The DNA of the CDR3 is TGTGCCAGCAGCCAAAGCGGGACCCATCAAGAGACCCAGTACTTC. Protein sequence: CASSQSGTHQETQYF.

J is TRBJ2-1 and V is TRBV21-1; the table calls TRBD2, which could not be checked here. TRBV21-1 counts as a pseudogene. CDR3 size: 18 residues. The CDR3 sequence is CASSKPRLASFRAGEQFF. For the CDR3, the DNA is TGTGCCAGCAGCAAACCCCGACTAGCGTCTTTTAGAGCTGGTGAGCAGTTCTTC.

The chain has TRBV19 and TRBJ2-2; the D is unclear. V lost 0 bases to trimming and J lost 6 bases, with 20 bases between them. The V gene's germline CDR1 is LNHDA and CDR2 SQIVND (reference sequence). The CDR3 extends over 18 amino acids. CDR3 sequence: CASSIEVGLGIKAGELFF. CDR3 DNA: TGTGCCAGTAGTATAGAGGTTGGTCTAGGCATTAAGGCCGGGGAGCTGTTTTTT.

The chain carries TRBV7-2 and TRBJ1-6, with TRBD1 matching 7 bases. The CDR3 runs 16 residues. V gave up 4 bases and J gave up 7 bases; unmatched junction bases: 10. From germline, CDR1 is SGHTA and CDR2 FQGNSA. DNA of the CDR3: TGTGCCAGCAGCTCCCAAGGACAGGCAAGAAATTCACCCCTCCACTTT. This encodes CASSSQGQARNSPLHF.

The genes are TRBV29-1 and TRBJ1-2; possibly TRBD1 for D (6 bases). The CDR3 extends over 13 amino acids. The V and J ends lost 6 bases and 3 bases respectively, with 14 bases between them. Germline CDR1 reads SQVTM; CDR2 reads ANQGSEA. The CDR3 protein is CSVGGPTYYGYTF. CDR3 DNA sequence: TGCAGCGTAGGGGGTCCTACTTACTATGGCTACACCTTC.

This clone came up a few times. The chain has TRBV5-4 and TRBJ1-2, with 7 bases matching TRBD1. The CDR3 is 14 amino acids. Germline CDR1 and CDR2: SGHNT and YYREEE (reference sequence). J was trimmed by 8 bases and V by 2 bases; bases with no gene match: 9. The CDR3 coding sequence is TGTGCCAGCAGCTTCGACAGGGCAGTAGGAGGCTACACCTTC. This translates into CASSFDRAVGGYTF. The complete variable domain, with remaining parts taken from reference TRBV5-4 and TRBJ1-2, reads ETGVTQSPTHLIKTRGQQVTLRCSSQSGHNTVSWYQQALGQGPQFIFQYYREEENGRGNFPPRFSGLQFPNYSSELNVNALELDDSALYLCASSFDRAVGGYTFGSGTRLTVV.

This clone was counted a single time. This sequence joins TRBV15 and TRBJ2-1; maybe TRBD2 (7 bases). The germline gives CDR1 LNHNV, CDR2 YYDKDF (reference sequence). The CDR3 has 15 amino acids. V was trimmed by 9 bases and J by 3 bases, leaving 18 bases between them. CDR3 sequence reads: CATRGPGLHYNEQFF. In DNA form, the CDR3 reads TGTGCCACTCGGGGGCCGGGACTACACTACAATGAGCAGTTCTTC.

This clone appeared a few times. The chain employs TRBV7-8 and TRBJ2-4; possibly TRBD2 for D (5 bases). The length of the CDR3 is 14 residues. Germline lookup yields CDR1 SGHVS and CDR2 FQNEAQ. Trimming cost V 2 bases and J 7 bases, with 12 bases left between them. In DNA, the CDR3 is TGTGCCAGCAGCTTATTCGGGGTTGTCAACATTCAGTACTTC. Translated: CASSLFGVVNIQYF.

The chain uses TRBV5-1 and TRBJ1-2; 11 bases agree with TRBD1. CDR1 and CDR2 from the germline V gene are SGHRS and YFSETQ. V shed 2 bases, J shed 4 bases, and the junction held 4 bases outside the gene matches. There are 15 residues in the CDR3. CDR3 residues: CASSLQGTGGYGYTF. DNA for the CDR3: TGCGCCAGCAGCTTACAGGGGACAGGGGGCTATGGCTACACCTTC.

The V gene is TRBV5-1, the J gene TRBJ2-3; D remains ambiguous. This CDR3 comprises 12 residues. V gave up 3 bases and J gave up 4 bases, with 6 bases separating them. In germline, CDR1 is SGHRS, CDR2 YFSETQ. The CDR3 protein is CASSWAADTQYF. Written as DNA, the CDR3 is TGCGCCAGCAGCTGGGCCGCAGATACGCAGTATTTT.

This clone was recorded only once. This chain links TRBV28 with TRBJ1-2, with 7 bases aligning to TRBD1. This CDR3 comprises 17 residues. V shed 5 bases and J 1 base; nucleotides not matched to a gene: 13. Germline CDR1 and CDR2: MDHEN and SYDVKM. CDR3 amino acids: CASSPSVGQRVNYGYTF. DNA of the CDR3: TGTGCCAGCAGTCCTTCGGTGGGACAGCGGGTTAACTATGGCTACACCTTC.

The chain uses TRBV7-9 and TRBJ1-5; no firm D call. CDR3 size: 14 residues. V was cut by 0 bases and J by 3 bases, with 6 bases left in between. Looked up from germline, CDR1 is SEHNR and CDR2 is FQNEAQ (reference sequence). CDR3 sequence reads: CASSLATTNQPQHF. DNA for the CDR3: TGTGCCAGCAGCTTAGCAACAACCAATCAGCCCCAGCATTTT.

The chain carries TRBV28 and TRBJ1-2; TRBD1 is a possible D gene (5 bases). The CDR3 loop spans 12 amino acids. V lost 3 bases, J lost 8 bases, and 10 bases lay in between. Germline assignment: CDR1 MDHEN and CDR2 SYDVKM. The CDR3 DNA is TGTGCCAGCAGTTTGAAGGGGATCGGCTACACCTTC. This gives the protein CASSLKGIGYTF.